What follows are 24 T cell receptor beta chains derived from one specimen sequenced in a study of CD4 T cells in relation to SARS-CoV-2 and coronaviruses. Sequencing was performed with immunoSEQ multiplex PCR; in TCRdb, only in-frame clones are kept and a portion is missing. The data hold about 26,000 clones, with roughly four fifths observed a single time. The unexposed donors gave CD4+ T cells in about 2010-2019, prior to COVID-19. CD4+ T cells were isolated from the cells after less than 13 days of culture. These TCRs' antigens remain unknown. Sequencing was carried out using CD4+ T cells from PBMCs, cultured in vitro. The receptors were gathered from a human donor in good health.

The V gene is TRBV3-1 (or the pseudogene TRBV3-2), the J gene TRBJ2-7; the match to TRBD1 covers 9 bases. The germline V gene has CDR1 LGHDT and CDR2 YNNKEL (reference sequence). The CDR3 consists of 14 residues. V gave up 2 bases and J gave up 5 bases; unmatched junction bases: 4. CDR3 sequence (DNA): TGTGCCAGCAGCCAATTGGGACAGGGTAACGAGCAGTACTTC. Residues: CASSQLGQGNEQYF.

J is TRBJ2-4 and V is TRBV11-2; TRBD1 might be the D (6 bases). This CDR3 has 14 residues. Looked up from germline, CDR1 is SGHAT and CDR2 is FQNNGV. Trimming took off 5 bases at V and 11 bases at J, with 19 bases between the two ends. The CDR3 nucleotides read TGTGCCAGCAGCACCCCCCGGACAGCTGGGGTTCAGTACTTC. It specifies CASSTPRTAGVQYF.

The rearrangement uses TRBV6-6 and TRBJ2-3; D may be TRBD2 (5 bases). CDR1 and CDR2 (germline): MNHNY, SVGAGI (reference sequence). The CDR3 covers 16 residues. Trimming took off 3 bases at V and 0 bases at J, with 13 bases between the two ends. In nucleotides, the CDR3 is TGTGCCAGCAGTTATGGTAGCGCCCCTAGCACAGATACGCAGTATTTT. The encoded protein is CASSYGSAPSTDTQYF.

This rearrangement joins TRBV29-1 to TRBJ1-2; D is unclear. CDR1 and CDR2 (germline): SQVTM, ANQGSEA. This CDR3 is 13 amino acids long. V lost 6 bases and J lost 2, with 13 bases in between. This CDR3 is CSVIKDGNYGYTF. The CDR3 DNA is TGCAGCGTCATTAAAGACGGGAACTATGGCTACACCTTC. Complete variable domain (other parts from reference TRBV29-1 and TRBJ1-2): SAVISQKPSRDICQRGTSLTIQCQVDSQVTMMFWYRQQPGQSLTLIATANQGSEATYESGFVIDKFPISRPNLTFSTLTVSNMSPEDSSIYLCSVIKDGNYGYTFGSGTRLTVV.

This chain uses TRBV29-1 with TRBJ1-3; D gene ambiguous. The CDR3 contains 14 residues. Germline V gene sequence: CDR1 SQVTM, CDR2 ANQGSEA. Trimming removed 7 bases at V and 0 bases at J, with 13 bases between. Here the CDR3 DNA reads TGCAGCGCCGTAGACTCGTACTCTGGAAACACCATATATTTT. It encodes CSAVDSYSGNTIYF.

The chain couples TRBV28 to TRBJ2-7, with TRBD2 matching over 8 bases. Germline V CDR1 and CDR2: MDHEN, SYDVKM. The CDR3 has 15 amino acids. Germline trimming cut 4 bases from V and 3 bases from J; bases unmatched to any gene: 8. Here the CDR3 reads CASSSPGTRNYEQYF. Written as DNA, the CDR3 is TGTGCCAGCAGTTCTCCCGGGACTAGAAACTACGAGCAGTACTTC.

This clone was observed a single time. V gene TRBV6-5 combines with J gene TRBJ2-3, with TRBD2 matching 7 bases. Unmatched junction bases numbered 9, after V lost 4 bases and J lost 5 bases. This CDR3 is 15 amino acids long. Germline loops: CDR1 MNHEY, CDR2 SVGAGI. The CDR3 protein is CASSSGGRAGDTQYF. The CDR3 nucleotides read TGTGCCAGCAGTTCAGGTGGGAGGGCAGGAGATACGCAGTATTTT.

The sample holds one count of this clone. The V call is TRBV12-3 or TRBV12-4, the J call TRBJ2-1, with D possibly being TRBD2 (6 bases). Trimming removed 6 bases at V and 15 bases at J, with 15 bases between. The CDR3 is made up of 11 amino acids. The CDR3 coding sequence is TGTGCCAGCAGCCGAACGGGAGTGCCGTTCTTC. Translated: CASSRTGVPFF.

This clone was seen a handful of times. One end of the junction fails to match germline, which may point to a read error. This chain uses TRBV27 with TRBJ1-1, with D perhaps TRBD1 (5 bases). Germline loops: CDR1 MNHEY, CDR2 SMNVEV (reference sequence). This CDR3 has 12 amino acids. The CDR3 reads CASSLFPGEAFF. CDR3 bases: TGTGCCAGCAGCTTATTCCCAGGGGAAGCTTTCTTT.

The rearrangement joins TRBV27 to TRBJ1-4; 7 bases are shared with TRBD1. Germline assignment: CDR1 MNHEY and CDR2 SMNVEV (reference sequence). V trimming: 6 bases; J trimming: 8 bases; junction bases outside the gene matches: 9. This CDR3 contains 14 residues. The CDR3 here is CASSSWQGGEKLFF. CDR3 nucleotide sequence: TGTGCCAGCAGCTCGTGGCAGGGGGGGGAAAAACTGTTTTTT.

The chain carries TRBV19 and TRBJ1-1, with unresolved D. Germline CDR1 LNHDA, CDR2 SQIVND (reference sequence). V was cut by 5 bases and J by 6 bases, with 10 bases left in between. CDR3 length: 12 residues. Here the CDR3 reads CASSYPRAEAFF. In DNA, the CDR3 is TGTGCCAGTAGTTACCCCCGGGCTGAAGCTTTCTTT.

The J gene is TRBJ2-2, the V gene TRBV19, with 8 bases matching TRBD1. The V and J ends lost 1 base and 3 bases, in that order; junction bases with no gene match: 13. Germline CDR1 reads LNHDA; CDR2 reads SQIVND (reference sequence). This CDR3 region has 19 residues. The CDR3 DNA sequence: TGTGCCAGTAGTATAGGGACAGGGACCCTCCTGAGGGACACCGGGGAGCTGTTTTTT. Translation gives CASSIGTGTLLRDTGELFF.

The gene calls are TRBV5-4 and TRBJ2-7; 7 nucleotides match TRBD2. The V and J ends lost 3 bases and 4 bases, in that order; junction bases with no gene match: 10. CDR1 SGHNT and CDR2 YYREEE come from the germline V gene (reference sequence). The CDR3 consists of 15 residues. This CDR3 reads CASSSSGGYGYEQYF. For the CDR3, the DNA is TGTGCCAGCAGCTCCTCGGGGGGTTATGGGTACGAGCAGTACTTC.

This sequence joins TRBV7-2 and TRBJ2-7; TRBD2 might be the D (6 bases). Trimming took off 1 base at V and 5 bases at J, with 15 bases between the two ends. The CDR3 sequence is 15 residues long. From germline, CDR1 is SGHTA and CDR2 FQGNSA. CDR3: CASSLVPGVGNEQYF. The CDR3 coding sequence is TGTGCCAGCAGCTTAGTACCGGGAGTGGGTAACGAGCAGTACTTC.

The chain couples TRBV30 to TRBJ2-1; 7 bases match TRBD2. CDR1 is GTSNPN, CDR2 SVGIG, per germline (reference sequence). The CDR3 contains 13 residues. The trim removed 3 bases at V and 5 bases at J, leaving 4 bases unmatched. The chain's CDR3 is CAWSRGENNEQFF. The CDR3 region has the DNA TGTGCCTGGAGCCGGGGGGAAAACAATGAGCAGTTCTTC.

This clone turned up a few times. The chain uses TRBV25-1 and TRBJ2-7; 7 bases align to TRBD2. Germline V gene sequence: CDR1 MGHDK, CDR2 SYGVNS. The CDR3 totals 11 residues. After removal of 8 bases from V and 4 bases from J, the junction contained 2 bases not matched to a gene. CDR3 DNA: TGTGCCAGCGGGGGGGGTTACGAGCAGTACTTC. This gives the protein CASGGGYEQYF.

This clone has a handful of counts. This chain connects TRBV6-5 to TRBJ2-1; 8 bases match TRBD2. CDR3 length: 15 residues. Looked up from germline, CDR1 is MNHEY and CDR2 is SVGAGI. J gave up 0 bases and V 7 bases, and 5 bases lay outside the gene matches. CDR3 DNA sequence: TGTGCCAGCAATAGCGGGGAGAGCTCCTACAATGAGCAGTTCTTC. Its translation: CASNSGESSYNEQFF.

This rearrangement joins TRBV10-3 to TRBJ2-3; 10 bases agree with TRBD2. This CDR3 has 16 amino acids. Germline-derived CDR1 and CDR2 are ENHRY and SYGVKD. V dropped 0 bases and J dropped 6; count of bases not matched to a gene: 6. The chain's CDR3 is CAISESQRGGLDTQYF. The CDR3 DNA sequence: TGTGCCATCAGTGAGTCCCAGCGGGGGGGCCTCGATACGCAGTATTTT.

The rearrangement joins TRBV29-1 to TRBJ1-2; no definite D call. Germline V gene sequence: CDR1 SQVTM, CDR2 ANQGSEA. V was cut by 3 bases and J by 4 bases, with 15 bases left in between. The CDR3 covers 14 residues. The CDR3 region has the DNA TGCAGCGTTGAGGTAGTCGAGAGCCCCTATGGCTACACCTTC. It codes for CSVEVVESPYGYTF.

The gene calls are TRBV6-2 or TRBV6-3 and TRBJ1-5; tentatively, D is TRBD1 (5 bases). CDR1 and CDR2 from the germline V gene are MNHEY and SVGEGT. V dropped 6 bases and J dropped 7 bases, with 19 bases sitting between them. This CDR3 spans 15 amino acids. The CDR3 is CASSPGPVSGQPQHF. For the CDR3, the DNA is TGTGCCAGCAGCCCAGGGCCAGTGAGTGGGCAGCCCCAGCATTTT.

The rearrangement joins TRBV6-1 to TRBJ2-7, with 7 positions matching TRBD2. Germline V gene lookup returns CDR1 MNHNS and CDR2 SASEGT. With V trimmed by 1 base and J by 5 bases, 17 bases remained unmatched. The CDR3 is 18 residues long. CDR3 coding DNA: TGTGCCAGCAGTGAAGGGAGGGTCCGGGGAGGGTGGGGGGACGAGCAGTACTTC. This encodes CASSEGRVRGGWGDEQYF.

The chain uses TRBV6-6 and TRBJ1-6; 8 bases are shared with TRBD1. Germline V gene data show CDR1 as MNHNY and CDR2 as SVGAGI (reference sequence). Losses at the gene ends were 6 bases for V and 10 bases for J; bases not matched to a gene: 8. The CDR3 runs 14 residues. In DNA, the CDR3 is TGTGCCAGCAGCTCCGGACAGGGAGGGTCACCCCTCCACTTT. This encodes CASSSGQGGSPLHF.

This clone was counted a few times. The CDR3 DNA reads TGTGCCAGCAGTACCGGGACTCCAGGCGGGCCCCAGCATTTT. This sequence encodes CASSTGTPGGPQHF. The chain uses TRBV3-1 (or the pseudogene TRBV3-2) and TRBJ1-5; D may be TRBD1 (5 bases). Germline CDR1 is LGHDT and CDR2 is YNNKEL (reference sequence). The V and J ends lost 6 bases and 9 bases respectively, with 18 bases between them. The CDR3 spans 14 residues.

The rearrangement joins TRBV24-1 to TRBJ1-4, with D possibly matching TRBD1 (6 bases). The germline V gene has CDR1 KGHDR and CDR2 SFDVKD. The CDR3 loop spans 15 amino acids. V lost 1 base, J lost 7 bases, and 12 bases lay in between. CDR3 DNA sequence: TGTGCCACCAGTGATTTAAGGGGGGCGGGTGAAAAACTGTTTTTT. It encodes CATSDLRGAGEKLFF.